This passage covers 16 T cell receptor beta chains from one sample sequenced in a study of blood T cell repertoires in COVID-19. Here immunoSEQ multiplex PCR was the method, and the copy in TCRdb shows in-frame clones only, minus some. The sample has around 81,000 clones; 88% are singletons. The sequenced sample consisted of peripheral blood. These receptor sequences come from an older man with acute or convalescent COVID-19.

The J gene is TRBJ1-1, the V gene TRBV4-1; D gene ambiguous. The germline V gene encodes CDR1 MGHRA and CDR2 YSYEKL. V was shortened by 0 bases and J by 2 bases, with 10 bases between the two germline ends. The CDR3 consists of 15 residues. This chain's CDR3 is CASSQDPAVNTEAFF. The CDR3 DNA reads TGCGCCAGCAGCCAAGATCCGGCGGTAAACACTGAAGCTTTCTTT.

This chain connects TRBV19 to TRBJ1-1, with D perhaps matching TRBD1 (5 bases). CDR1 and CDR2 (germline): LNHDA, SQIVND (reference sequence). The CDR3 runs to 14 residues. V was clipped by 8 bases and J by 11 bases, with 24 bases between them. This CDR3 is CASSTRWGELGAFF. DNA of the CDR3: TGTGCCAGTTCTACCCGTTGGGGGGAGCTCGGGGCTTTCTTT.

This chain links TRBV19 with TRBJ1-1; 11 positions match TRBD1. J was trimmed by 5 bases and V by 7 bases; bases with no gene match: 3. CDR1 LNHDA and CDR2 SQIVND come from the germline V gene (reference sequence). The CDR3 loop spans 13 amino acids. In nucleotides, the CDR3 is TGTGCCAGTACGGGACAGGGGGATACTGAAGCTTTCTTT. Protein: CASTGQGDTEAFF. The full variable domain, in which reference TRBV19 and TRBJ1-1 provide the parts outside the CDR3, is DGGITQSPKYLFRKEGQNVTLSCEQNLNHDAMYWYRQDPGQGLRLIYYSQIVNDFQKGDIAEGYSVSREKKESFPLTVTSAQKNPTAFYLCASTGQGDTEAFFGQGTRLTVV.

In this sample, this clone turned up a few times. The rearrangement uses TRBV5-1 and TRBJ2-1; 13 nucleotides agree with TRBD2. The V gene's germline CDR1 is SGHRS and CDR2 YFSETQ. The CDR3 spans 16 residues. The V gene end was trimmed by 7 bases and the J gene end by 12 bases; junction bases not matched to a gene: 16. The CDR3 spells CASGSFGLAGVAGQFF. CDR3 sequence (DNA): TGCGCCAGCGGATCATTCGGACTAGCGGGAGTGGCTGGGCAGTTCTTC.

The CDR3 loop reads CASSGGQNTGELFF. The CDR3 coding sequence is TGTGCCAGCAGTGGAGGACAGAACACCGGGGAGCTGTTTTTT. The chain combines TRBV2 with TRBJ2-2, with D maybe TRBD1 (5 bases). CDR1 and CDR2 (germline): SNHLY, FYNNEI. CDR3 length: 14 residues. The V end was cut by 4 bases, the J end by 1 base, with 7 bases between.

This chain uses TRBV5-1 with TRBJ2-2, with a tentative D call TRBD1 (6 bases). The CDR3 has 15 residues. From germline, CDR1 is SGHRS and CDR2 YFSETQ. Trimming left V 3 bases short and J 2 bases short, with 11 bases between. CDR3 loop: CASSSGTTNTGELFF. In DNA, the CDR3 is TGCGCCAGCAGCTCCGGGACAACCAACACCGGGGAGCTGTTTTTT.

The chain has TRBV18 and TRBJ2-1; the D is unclear. CDR3 length: 16 amino acids. The V end was cut by 1 base, the J end by 0 bases, with 10 bases between. Germline V gene lookup returns CDR1 KGHSH and CDR2 LQKENI. The CDR3 sequence is CASSPLQPNSYNEQFF. CDR3 nucleotide sequence: TGTGCCAGCTCACCACTACAGCCCAACTCCTACAATGAGCAGTTCTTC. Using reference TRBV18 and TRBJ2-1 for the parts outside the CDR3, the full variable domain is NAGVMQNPRHLVRRRGQEARLRCSPMKGHSHVYWYRQLPEEGLKFMVYLQKENIIDESGMPKERFSAEFPKEGPSILRIQQVVRGDSAAYFCASSPLQPNSYNEQFFGPGTRLTVL.

The J gene is TRBJ1-5, the V gene TRBV10-3; D might be TRBD1 (5 bases). The V gene lost 8 bases and the J gene lost 2 bases, with 10 bases spanning the gap. Germline-derived CDR1 and CDR2 are ENHRY and SYGVKD. The CDR3 has 13 residues. The CDR3 reads CAIGGGRNQPQHF. CDR3 sequence (DNA): TGTGCCATCGGCGGGGGTCGCAATCAGCCCCAGCATTTT.

The rearrangement links TRBV7-9 to TRBJ2-7; 11 bases line up with TRBD2. Germline-derived CDR1 and CDR2 are SEHNR and FQNEAQ (reference sequence). Losses at the gene ends were 0 bases for V and 3 bases for J; bases not matched to a gene: 4. The CDR3 is 16 amino acids. The CDR3 DNA follows: TGTGCCAGCAGCTTAGCGAGTACTAGCGGGAGCTACGAGCAGTACTTC. Protein product: CASSLASTSGSYEQYF.

The chain links TRBV28 to TRBJ1-6; D is unresolved. V lost 7 bases and J 0 bases, leaving 10 bases between the germline ends. Germline V gene sequence: CDR1 MDHEN, CDR2 SYDVKM. This CDR3 has 15 residues. In nucleotides, the CDR3 is TGTGCCAGCAAACGGGGTGGCTCCTATAATTCACCCCTCCACTTT. It is translated as CASKRGGSYNSPLHF.

The chain links TRBV28 to TRBJ2-7; a possible D gene is TRBD1 (5 bases). The germline V and J ends were trimmed by 5 bases and 3 bases, with 17 bases remaining between them. The CDR3 runs to 15 residues. Germline V lookup: CDR1 MDHEN, CDR2 SYDVKM. Here the CDR3 DNA reads TGTGCCAGCAGTCTCCCTGACAGACAATTCTACGAGCAGTACTTC. Its translation is CASSLPDRQFYEQYF. Full variable domain (remainder filled in from reference TRBV28 and TRBJ2-7): DVKVTQSSRYLVKRTGEKVFLECVQDMDHENMFWYRQDPGLGLRLIYFSYDVKMKEKGDIPEGYSVSREKKERFSLILESASTNQTSMYLCASSLPDRQFYEQYFGPGTRLTVT.

This chain joins TRBV10-1 and TRBJ2-4; no definite D call. Germline CDR1 reads WNHNN; CDR2 reads SYGVQD (reference sequence). V was shortened by 0 bases and J by 6 bases, with 12 bases between the two germline ends. The CDR3 loop spans 15 amino acids. The DNA for the CDR3 is TGCGCCAGCAGTGAGTCGAACCGCGGTAGAAACATTCAGTACTTC. This sequence encodes CASSESNRGRNIQYF.

The rearrangement joins TRBV19 to TRBJ2-1, with 9 bases aligning to TRBD2. The J segment lost 10 bases and the V segment lost 4 bases, leaving 8 bases of the junction unmatched. This CDR3 region has 14 residues. Germline CDR1 LNHDA, CDR2 SQIVND (reference sequence). In nucleotides, the CDR3 is TGTGCCAGTAGTACCGGACTAGCGATTCCCGAGCAGTTCTTC. Translated: CASSTGLAIPEQFF.

This chain uses TRBV29-1 with TRBJ2-1; TRBD2 aligns across 13 bases. The CDR3 has 16 amino acids. Germline assignment: CDR1 SQVTM and CDR2 ANQGSEA. The V and J ends lost 1 base and 2 bases, in that order; junction bases with no gene match: 2. For the CDR3, the DNA is TGCAGCGTTGAAGGGACTAGCGGGGGTACCTACAATGAGCAGTTCTTC. Translation gives CSVEGTSGGTYNEQFF.

The rearrangement joins TRBV27 to TRBJ1-6; 7 bases are shared with TRBD1. The CDR3 loop spans 15 amino acids. The trim removed 6 bases at V and 2 bases at J, leaving 4 bases unmatched. Germline CDR1 is MNHEY and CDR2 is SMNVEV (reference sequence). Here the CDR3 reads CASRSRGAYNSPLHF. The CDR3, as DNA: TGTGCCAGCAGAAGCAGGGGGGCCTATAATTCACCCCTCCACTTT.

This chain's CDR3 is CASSSRLAGGHPDTQYF. As DNA, the CDR3 is TGCGCCAGCAGCTCCCGACTAGCGGGGGGGCATCCAGATACGCAGTATTTT. The gene calls are TRBV5-1 and TRBJ2-3; 14 bases map to TRBD2. Germline V lookup: CDR1 SGHRS, CDR2 YFSETQ. The V gene end was trimmed by 3 bases and the J gene end by 4 bases; junction bases not matched to a gene: 7. CDR3 length equals 17 residues.